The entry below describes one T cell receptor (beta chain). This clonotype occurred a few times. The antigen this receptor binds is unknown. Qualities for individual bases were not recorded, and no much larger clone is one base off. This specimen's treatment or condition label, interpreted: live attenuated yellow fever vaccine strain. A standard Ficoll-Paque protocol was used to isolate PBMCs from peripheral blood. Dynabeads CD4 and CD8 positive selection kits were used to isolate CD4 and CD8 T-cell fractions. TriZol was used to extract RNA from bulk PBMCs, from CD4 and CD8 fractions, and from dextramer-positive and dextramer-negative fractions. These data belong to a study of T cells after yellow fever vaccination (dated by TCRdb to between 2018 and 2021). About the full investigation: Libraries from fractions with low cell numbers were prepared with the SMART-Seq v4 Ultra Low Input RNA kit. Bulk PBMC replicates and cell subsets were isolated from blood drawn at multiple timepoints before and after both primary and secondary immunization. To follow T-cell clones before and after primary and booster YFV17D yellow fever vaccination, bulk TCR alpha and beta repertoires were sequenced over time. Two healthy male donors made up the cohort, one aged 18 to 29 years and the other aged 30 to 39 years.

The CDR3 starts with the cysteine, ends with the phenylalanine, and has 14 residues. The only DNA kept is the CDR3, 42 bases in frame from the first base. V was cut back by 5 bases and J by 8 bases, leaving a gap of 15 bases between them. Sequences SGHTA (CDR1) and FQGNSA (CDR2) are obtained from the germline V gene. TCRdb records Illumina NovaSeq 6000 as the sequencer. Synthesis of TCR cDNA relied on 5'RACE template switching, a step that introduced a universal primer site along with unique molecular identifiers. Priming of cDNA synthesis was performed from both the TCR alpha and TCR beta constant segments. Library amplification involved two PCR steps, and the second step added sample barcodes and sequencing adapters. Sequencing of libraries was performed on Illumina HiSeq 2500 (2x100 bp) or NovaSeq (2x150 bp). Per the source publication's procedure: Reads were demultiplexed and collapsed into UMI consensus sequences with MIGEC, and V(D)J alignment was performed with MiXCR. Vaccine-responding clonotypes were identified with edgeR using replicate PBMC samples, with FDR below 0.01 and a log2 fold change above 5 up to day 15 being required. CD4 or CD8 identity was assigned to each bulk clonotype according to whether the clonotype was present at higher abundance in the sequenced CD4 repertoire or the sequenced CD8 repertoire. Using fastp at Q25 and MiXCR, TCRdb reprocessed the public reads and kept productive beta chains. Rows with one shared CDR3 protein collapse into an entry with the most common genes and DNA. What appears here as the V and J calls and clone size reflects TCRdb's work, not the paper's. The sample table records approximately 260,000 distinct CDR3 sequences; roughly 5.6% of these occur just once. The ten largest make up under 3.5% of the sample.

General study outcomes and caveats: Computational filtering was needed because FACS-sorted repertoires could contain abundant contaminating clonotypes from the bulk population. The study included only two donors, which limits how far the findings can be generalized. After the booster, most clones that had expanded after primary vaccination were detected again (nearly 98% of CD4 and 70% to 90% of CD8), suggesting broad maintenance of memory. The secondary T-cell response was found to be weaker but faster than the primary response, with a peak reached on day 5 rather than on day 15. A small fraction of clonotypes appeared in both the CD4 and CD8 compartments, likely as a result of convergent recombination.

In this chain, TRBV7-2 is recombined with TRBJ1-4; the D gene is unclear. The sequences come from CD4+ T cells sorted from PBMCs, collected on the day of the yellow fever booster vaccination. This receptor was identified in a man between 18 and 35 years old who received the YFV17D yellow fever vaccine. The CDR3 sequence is CASSRGVTREKLFF. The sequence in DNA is TGTGCCAGCAGCCGTGGGGTGACGAGGGAAAAACTGTTTTTT.